A single sample is the source of the 18 T cell receptor beta chains below, sequenced in a study of blood T cell repertoires in COVID-19. Clones were read by immunoSEQ multiplex PCR, and TCRdb kept only the in-frame ones, dropping some. There are more than 150,000 clones in the sample; around 85% occur only once, and roughly 8% lies in the top ten. The sample consisted of peripheral blood. The receptors originated from a man in his sixties with acute or convalescent COVID-19.

The rearrangement joins TRBV28 to TRBJ1-2, with D unresolved. This CDR3 is built from 16 residues. The V gene lost 4 bases and the J gene lost 4 bases, with 19 bases spanning the gap. From germline, CDR1 is MDHEN and CDR2 SYDVKM. CDR3 in amino acids: CASSSYAPGKGYGYTF. Here the CDR3 DNA reads TGTGCCAGCAGTTCGTATGCCCCGGGGAAGGGCTATGGCTACACCTTC.

V is TRBV4-1 and J is TRBJ2-7, with 8 nucleotides matching TRBD1. The CDR3 is 17 residues long. V lost 2 bases, J lost 0 bases, and 9 bases stayed unmatched. Per the germline V gene, CDR1 is MGHRA and CDR2 is YSYEKL. Written as DNA, the CDR3 is TGCGCCAGCAGCCAACAAACCGGGACAGGACGCTCCTACGAGCAGTACTTC. Translated: CASSQQTGTGRSYEQYF.

V usage is TRBV11-2 and J usage is TRBJ2-7; 7 nucleotides line up with TRBD1. Germline V gene data show CDR1 as SGHAT and CDR2 as FQNNGV. The trim removed 5 bases at V and 3 bases at J, leaving 10 bases unmatched. The CDR3 has 15 residues. For the CDR3, the DNA is TGTGCCAGCAGCACACCCGGGACAGCGCTCTACGAGCAGTACTTC. The encoded protein is CASSTPGTALYEQYF.

V gene TRBV30 combines with J gene TRBJ1-2; 8 bases fit TRBD1. From germline, CDR1 is GTSNPN and CDR2 SVGIG (reference sequence). The CDR3 is made up of 17 amino acids. Losses at the gene ends were 0 bases for V and 6 bases for J; bases not matched to a gene: 15. The CDR3 bases are TGTGCCTGGAGTGTACTGGCTCTGGCCAGGGGGCAGGATGGCTACACCTTC. Residues: CAWSVLALARGQDGYTF. The full variable domain, with the rest looked up from reference TRBV30 and TRBJ1-2, is SQTIHQWPATLVQPVGSPLSLECTVEGTSNPNLYWYRQAAGRGLQLLFYSVGIGQISSEVPQNLSASRPQDRQFILSSKKLLLSDSGFYLCAWSVLALARGQDGYTFGSGTRLTVV.

The V call is TRBV5-8, the J call TRBJ1-5; D is perhaps TRBD1 (5 bases). Per germline, CDR1 SGHTS and CDR2 YDEGEE. The CDR3 is 18 amino acids. V gave up 3 bases and J gave up 0 bases, with 19 bases separating them. The CDR3 DNA reads TGTGCCAGCAGCTCTGGTCGTTTGGCGGGGCCTAGCAATCAGCCCCAGCATTTT. Translating gives CASSSGRLAGPSNQPQHF. The full variable domain, its missing parts supplied by reference TRBV5-8 and TRBJ1-5, is EAGVTQSPTHLIKTRGQQATLRCSPISGHTSVYWYQQALGLGLQFLLWYDEGEERNRGNFPPRFSGRQFPNYSSELNVNALELEDSALYLCASSSGRLAGPSNQPQHFGDGTRLSIL.

The V call is TRBV28, the J call TRBJ2-3; weak D call: TRBD2 (6 bases). The germline CDR1 and CDR2 sequences are MDHEN and SYDVKM. Trimming removed 6 bases at V and 7 bases at J, with 11 bases between. The CDR3 loop spans 12 amino acids. CDR3 loop: CASSSGGYTQYF. Here the CDR3 DNA reads TGTGCCAGCAGCTCCGGAGGGTATACGCAGTATTTT.

This chain uses TRBV28 with TRBJ1-5; 9 nucleotides match TRBD1. The V segment lost 6 bases and the J segment 9 bases; nucleotides outside the gene matches: 15. Germline V gene lookup returns CDR1 MDHEN and CDR2 SYDVKM. This CDR3 is 16 amino acids long. In DNA, the CDR3 is TGTGCCAGCAGACCCCCCTCGTCGGGACAGGGTGCGCCCCAGCATTTT. It encodes CASRPPSSGQGAPQHF.

V usage is TRBV5-1 and J usage is TRBJ2-1, with 9 nucleotides matching TRBD2. Germline CDR1 is SGHRS and CDR2 is YFSETQ. V shed 0 bases and J 9 bases; nucleotides not matched to a gene: 4. This CDR3 is 14 amino acids long. The CDR3 DNA reads TGCGCCAGCAGCTTGGTAGCGGGAGACGTTGAGCAGTTCTTC. The encoded protein is CASSLVAGDVEQFF.

This rearrangement joins TRBV28 to TRBJ1-2; TRBD1 agrees at 7 bases. J gave up 2 bases and V 4 bases, and 13 bases lay outside the gene matches. Germline loops: CDR1 MDHEN, CDR2 SYDVKM. The CDR3 is 17 residues long. CDR3: CASSSPQGLYINYGYTF. Here the CDR3 DNA reads TGTGCCAGCAGTTCCCCACAGGGGCTGTACATCAACTATGGCTACACCTTC.

This clone is a singleton in its sample. The chain links TRBV27 to TRBJ2-3, with TRBD1 matching over 11 bases. The V segment lost 6 bases and the J segment 6 bases; nucleotides outside the gene matches: 14. The CDR3 is made up of 17 amino acids. Germline lookup yields CDR1 MNHEY and CDR2 SMNVEV (reference sequence). The DNA for the CDR3 is TGTGCCAGCAGCCTGAGAGGGGGACAGGGGGTGAGGGATACGCAGTATTTT. Amino acid sequence: CASSLRGGQGVRDTQYF.

This clone was seen only once. The rearrangement uses TRBV18 and TRBJ1-2; 8 positions agree with TRBD1. The CDR3 totals 16 residues. V shed 3 bases, J shed 2 bases, and the junction held 8 bases outside the gene matches. Germline V gives CDR1 KGHSH, CDR2 LQKENI. For the CDR3, the DNA is TGTGCCAGCTCACCCGGGCAGGGGGCCTTAAACTATGGCTACACCTTC. It is translated as CASSPGQGALNYGYTF.

This clone was seen a few times. The genes are TRBV7-9 and TRBJ1-4; D gene ambiguous. Trimming shortened V by 6 bases and J by 4 bases, and 9 bases separated the two germline ends. This CDR3 contains 13 residues. Germline V gene data show CDR1 as SEHNR and CDR2 as FQNEAQ (reference sequence). CDR3 amino acids: CASSSGSNEKLFF. The CDR3, as DNA: TGTGCCAGCAGTTCGGGAAGTAATGAAAAACTGTTTTTT.

This clone was counted a single time. The chain couples TRBV6-1 to TRBJ1-5; tentatively, D is TRBD1 (5 bases). The CDR3 has 14 amino acids. V was clipped by 3 bases and J by 7 bases, with 13 bases between them. Looked up from germline, CDR1 is MNHNS and CDR2 is SASEGT. The CDR3, as DNA: TGTGCCAGCAGTGAGGGGCCCCACGGCCAGCCCCAGCATTTT. Translating gives CASSEGPHGQPQHF.

V and J are TRBV6-5 and TRBJ1-6; D might be TRBD1 (6 bases). V shed 4 bases and J shed 11 bases, with 12 bases lying between them. The V gene's germline CDR1 is MNHEY and CDR2 SVGAGI. This CDR3 spans 13 amino acids. This CDR3 is CASSSQGFAPLHF. The CDR3 coding sequence is TGTGCCAGCAGTTCACAGGGTTTTGCACCCCTCCACTTT.

The CDR3 DNA follows: TGTGCCACGGGAGGGGGCGGCACTCAGCCCCAGCATTTT. Amino acids: CATGGGGTQPQHF. The chain joins TRBV10-3 to TRBJ1-5; TRBD1 matches at 7 bases. Germline V CDR1 and CDR2: ENHRY, SYGVKD. V lost 10 bases to trimming and J lost 6 bases; unmatched junction nucleotides: 9. The CDR3 runs to 13 residues.

Ten or more counts support this clone. This chain joins TRBV19 and TRBJ1-1; TRBD1 agrees at 7 bases. Trimming cost V 6 bases and J 3 bases; bases outside gene matches: 10. Germline CDR1 LNHDA, CDR2 SQIVND (reference sequence). CDR3 length: 15 amino acids. CDR3 nucleotide sequence: TGTGCCAGTAGCACAGCCGTCACAGGGGACACTGAAGCTTTCTTT. Its protein product is CASSTAVTGDTEAFF.

The rearrangement links TRBV5-5 to TRBJ2-1, with 14 bases aligning to TRBD2. Trimming took 4 bases from V and 3 from J; bases not matched to a gene: 3. The CDR3 runs to 16 residues. The germline gives CDR1 SGHKS, CDR2 YYEKEE (reference sequence). The CDR3 DNA sequence: TGTGCCAGCAGCGCGGGACTAGCGGGGGTCTACAATGAGCAGTTCTTC. Translation gives CASSAGLAGVYNEQFF.

This clone was detected once. The gene calls are TRBV5-4 and TRBJ1-1, with 10 bases lining up with TRBD1. Germline V gene sequence: CDR1 SGHNT, CDR2 YYREEE (reference sequence). This CDR3 has 17 residues. The J segment lost 0 bases and the V segment lost 4 bases, leaving 9 bases of the junction unmatched. The chain's CDR3 is CASSPRTGGNLNTEAFF. CDR3 DNA sequence: TGTGCCAGCAGCCCCCGGACAGGGGGAAATCTGAACACTGAAGCTTTCTTT.